Sequencing of this T cell receptor (beta chain) was carried out in a study of neurological immune-mediated disorders. Using its own MiXCR run on the 5' RACE reads, TCRdb lists one record per CDR3 protein. The sample has approximately 70,000 distinct CDR3 sequences, almost 4% seen once. Study-wide results and limits: Across subjects, no CDR3 amino acid sequence appeared in expanded clones of more than one subject, a finding that suggested private repertoires in all groups.

This clonotype was recorded a few times. The antigen is not known. CDR3 size: 20 residues. The receptor was derived from a man aged 25 to 40 with multiple sclerosis. Input material: PBMCs. J is TRBJ2-6 and V is TRBV21-1; TRBD2 is taken as the D call from the table, unchecked against the DNA. TRBV21-1 is noted as a pseudogene. CDR3 amino acids: CASSKARKGTGLSGAKVLTF. The CDR3 DNA follows: TGTGCCAGCAGCAAAGCACGGAAGGGTACAGGGCTCTCCGGGGCCAAAGTCCTGACTTTC.